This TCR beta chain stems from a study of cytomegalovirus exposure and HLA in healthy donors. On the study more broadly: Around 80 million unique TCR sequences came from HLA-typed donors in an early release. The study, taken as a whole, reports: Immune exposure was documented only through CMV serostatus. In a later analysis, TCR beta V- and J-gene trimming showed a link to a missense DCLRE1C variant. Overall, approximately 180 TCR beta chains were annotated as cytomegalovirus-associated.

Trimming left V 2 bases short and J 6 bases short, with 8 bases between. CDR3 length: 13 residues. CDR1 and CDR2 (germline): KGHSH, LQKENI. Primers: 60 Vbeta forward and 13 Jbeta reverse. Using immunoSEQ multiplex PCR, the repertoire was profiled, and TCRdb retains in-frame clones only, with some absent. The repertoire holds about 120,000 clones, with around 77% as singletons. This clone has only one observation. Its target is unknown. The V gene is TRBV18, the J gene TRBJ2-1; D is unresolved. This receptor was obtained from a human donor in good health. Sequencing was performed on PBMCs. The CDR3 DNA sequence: TGTGCCAGCTCACCAATTAGACTCAATGAGCAGTTCTTC. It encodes CASSPIRLNEQFF. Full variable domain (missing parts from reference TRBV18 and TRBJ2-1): NAGVMQNPRHLVRRRGQEARLRCSPMKGHSHVYWYRQLPEEGLKFMVYLQKENIIDESGMPKERFSAEFPKEGPSILRIQQVVRGDSAAYFCASSPIRLNEQFFGPGTRLTVL.